The present T cell receptor beta chain was sequenced within a study of blood T cells in healthy people across ages. Germline V gene lookup returns CDR1 MDHEN and CDR2 SYDVKM. Germline trimming cut 4 bases from V and 3 bases from J; bases unmatched to any gene: 8. There are 15 residues in the CDR3. Combining a sample-barcoded 5' primer with a J-beta primer mix, a second PCR ran for roughly 7 to 12 cycles. TCRdb reprocessed the 5' RACE reads via MiXCR and lists one record per CDR3 protein. The data hold some 1.1 million distinct CDR3 sequences, with around two fifths observed a single time. The rearrangement joins TRBV28 to TRBJ1-2; TRBD1 matches 7 bases. Material for sequencing was blood. The sequence was collected from a young man in good health. The CDR3, as DNA: TGTGCCAGCAGTTCCTTACGACAGGGAGACTATGGCTACACCTTC. Its translation: CASSSLRQGDYGYTF.